This T cell receptor beta chain was identified during a study of tissue T cells after allogeneic stem cell transplantation. General study results and limits: In patients and mice, blood and spleen missed much of tissue repertoire.

With regard to this clone: The target antigen is unknown.

Trimming cost V 2 bases and J 10 bases, with 8 bases left between them. CDR3 size: 11 residues. The germline V gene encodes CDR1 GTSNPN and CDR2 SVGIG (reference sequence). The protocol was immunoSEQ multiplex PCR, while the TCRdb copy is restricted to in-frame clones and leaves out a portion. The sample contains 20,000 to 25,000 clones, more than 60% of which appear only once. The TCR comes from a female donor older than 55 with lung cancer. The material was tissue from the ileum, obtained at autopsy. The chain recombines TRBV30 with TRBJ2-2; no reliable D call. The CDR3 nucleotides are TGTGCCTGGAGTAGGGTTACGGAGCTGTTTTTT. Amino acid sequence: CAWSRVTELFF.